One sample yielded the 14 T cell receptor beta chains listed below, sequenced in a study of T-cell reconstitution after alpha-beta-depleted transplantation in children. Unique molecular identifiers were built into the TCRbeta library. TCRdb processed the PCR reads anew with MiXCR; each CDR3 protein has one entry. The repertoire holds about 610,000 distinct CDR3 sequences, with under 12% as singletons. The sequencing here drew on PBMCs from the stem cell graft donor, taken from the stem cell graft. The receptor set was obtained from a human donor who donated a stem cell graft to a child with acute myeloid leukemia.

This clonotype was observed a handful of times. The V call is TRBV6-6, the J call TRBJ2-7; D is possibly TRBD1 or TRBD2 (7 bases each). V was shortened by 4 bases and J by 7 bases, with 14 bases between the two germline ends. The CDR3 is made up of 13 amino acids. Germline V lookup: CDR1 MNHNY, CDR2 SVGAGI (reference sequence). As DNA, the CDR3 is TGTGCCAGCAGTTCATCAGGGGGGGGAGAGCAGTACTTC. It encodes CASSSSGGGEQYF.

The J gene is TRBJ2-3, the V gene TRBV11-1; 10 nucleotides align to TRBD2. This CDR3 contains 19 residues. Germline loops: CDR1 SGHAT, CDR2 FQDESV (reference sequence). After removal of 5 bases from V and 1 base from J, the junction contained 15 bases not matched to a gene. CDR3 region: CASSLVLQREGPRTDTQYF. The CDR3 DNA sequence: TGTGCCAGCAGCCTTGTGTTACAGCGGGAGGGGCCCCGCACAGATACGCAGTATTTT.

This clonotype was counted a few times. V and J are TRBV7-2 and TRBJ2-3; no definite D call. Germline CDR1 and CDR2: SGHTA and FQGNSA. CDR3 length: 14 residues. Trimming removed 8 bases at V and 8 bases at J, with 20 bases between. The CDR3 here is CASGASAGSGTQYF. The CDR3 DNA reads TGTGCCAGCGGTGCATCTGCAGGATCGGGTACGCAGTATTTT.

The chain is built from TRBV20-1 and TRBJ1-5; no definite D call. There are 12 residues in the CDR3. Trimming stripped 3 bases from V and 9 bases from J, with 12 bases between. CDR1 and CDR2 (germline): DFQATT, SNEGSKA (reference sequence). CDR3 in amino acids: CSASQAAWPQHF. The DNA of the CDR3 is TGCAGTGCTAGCCAGGCGGCTTGGCCCCAGCATTTT.

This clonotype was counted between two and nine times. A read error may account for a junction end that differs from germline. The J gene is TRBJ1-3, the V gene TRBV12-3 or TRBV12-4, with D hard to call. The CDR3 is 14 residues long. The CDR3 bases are TGTGCCACCAGTTTGGAGGTCTTCGGAAACACCATATATTTT. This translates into CATSLEVFGNTIYF.

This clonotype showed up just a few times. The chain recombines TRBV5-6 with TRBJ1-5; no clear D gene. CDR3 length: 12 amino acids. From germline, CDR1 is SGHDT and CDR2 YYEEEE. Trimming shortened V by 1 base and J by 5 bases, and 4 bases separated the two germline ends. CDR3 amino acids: CASSLNDQPQHF. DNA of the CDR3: TGTGCCAGCAGCTTGAACGATCAGCCCCAGCATTTT.

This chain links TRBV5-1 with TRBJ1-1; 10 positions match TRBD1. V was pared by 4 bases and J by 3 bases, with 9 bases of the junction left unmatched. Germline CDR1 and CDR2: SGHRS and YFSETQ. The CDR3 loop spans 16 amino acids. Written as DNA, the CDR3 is TGCGCCAGCAGCATAGGACAGGGGGTTCGGGACACTGAAGCTTTCTTT. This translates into CASSIGQGVRDTEAFF.

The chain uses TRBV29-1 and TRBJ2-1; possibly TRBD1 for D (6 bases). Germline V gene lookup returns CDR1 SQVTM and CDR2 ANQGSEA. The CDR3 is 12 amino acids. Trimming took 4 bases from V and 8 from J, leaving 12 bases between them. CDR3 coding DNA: TGCAGCGTTGTGCAGGGGCTGGATGAGCAGTTCTTC. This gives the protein CSVVQGLDEQFF.

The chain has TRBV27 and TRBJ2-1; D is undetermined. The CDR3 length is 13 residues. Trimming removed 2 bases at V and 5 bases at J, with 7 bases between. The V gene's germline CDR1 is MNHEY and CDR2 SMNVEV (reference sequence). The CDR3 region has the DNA TGTGCCAGCAGTTTACCCTGGGACAATGAGCAGTTCTTC. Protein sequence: CASSLPWDNEQFF.

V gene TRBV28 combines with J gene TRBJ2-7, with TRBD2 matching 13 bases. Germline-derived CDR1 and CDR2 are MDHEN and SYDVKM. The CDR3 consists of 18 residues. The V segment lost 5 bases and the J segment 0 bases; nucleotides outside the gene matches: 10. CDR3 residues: CASSIPGLAGTSSYEQYF. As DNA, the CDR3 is TGTGCCAGCAGTATTCCGGGACTAGCGGGAACGAGCTCCTACGAGCAGTACTTC.

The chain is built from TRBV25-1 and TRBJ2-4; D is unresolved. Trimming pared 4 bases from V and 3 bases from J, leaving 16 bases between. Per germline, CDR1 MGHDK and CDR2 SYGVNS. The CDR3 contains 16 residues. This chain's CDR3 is CASSAPGSLGKNIQYF. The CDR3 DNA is TGTGCCAGCAGTGCTCCGGGCTCTTTGGGCAAAAACATTCAGTACTTC.

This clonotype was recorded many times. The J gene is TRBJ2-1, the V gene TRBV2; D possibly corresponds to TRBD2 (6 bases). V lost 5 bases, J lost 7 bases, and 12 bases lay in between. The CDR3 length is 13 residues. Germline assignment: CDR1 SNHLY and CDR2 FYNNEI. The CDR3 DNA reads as TGTGCCAGCAGTACCCTCGGGGGAAATGAGCAGTTCTTC. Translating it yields CASSTLGGNEQFF.

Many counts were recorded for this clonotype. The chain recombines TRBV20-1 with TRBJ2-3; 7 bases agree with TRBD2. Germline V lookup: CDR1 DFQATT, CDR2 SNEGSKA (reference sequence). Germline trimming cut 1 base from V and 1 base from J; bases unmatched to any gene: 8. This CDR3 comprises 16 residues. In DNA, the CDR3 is TGCAGTGCTAGAGGAGGGCGGGAGAAGGGCACAGATACGCAGTATTTT. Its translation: CSARGGREKGTDTQYF.

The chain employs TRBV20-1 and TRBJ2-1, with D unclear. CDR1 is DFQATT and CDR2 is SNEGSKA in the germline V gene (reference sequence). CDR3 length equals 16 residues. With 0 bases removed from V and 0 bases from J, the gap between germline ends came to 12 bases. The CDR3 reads CSAREERKSSYNEQFF. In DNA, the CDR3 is TGCAGTGCTAGAGAGGAGCGCAAGAGCTCCTACAATGAGCAGTTCTTC.